This T cell receptor beta chain was found in a study of blood T cells in healthy people across ages. CDR3 size: 16 residues. V was clipped by 1 base and J by 7 bases; unmatched bases: 10. Germline CDR1 reads SGHTA; CDR2 reads FQGNSA. Details on this clonotype: Its antigen is still unknown.

A sample-barcoded 5' primer and a J-beta primer mix were used in a second PCR of roughly 7 to 11 cycles. Every sample gave at least 3 million paired-end reads containing CDR3. Each CDR3 protein is one row after TCRdb ran MiXCR on the 5' RACE reads. The table includes approximately 800,000 distinct CDR3 sequences, roughly 25% detected once. Study-level findings and limits: Older individuals had lower TCR beta diversity per million T cells (the decline was roughly linear). TCR beta diversity correlated strongly with naive T cell percentage.

These same data were also listed under a study on T cells of mothers and their children. From that study: cDNA was synthesized from all extracted RNA at around 1.6 ug per reaction.

This chain connects TRBV7-2 to TRBJ2-5, with 9 bases identical to TRBD2. The source is a boy aged 10-17 years in good health. Sequencing input: blood. DNA of the CDR3: TGTGCCAGCAGCTTAGTGCGGTCTAGCGGGACCGGGACCCAGTACTTC. Residues: CASSLVRSSGTGTQYF.